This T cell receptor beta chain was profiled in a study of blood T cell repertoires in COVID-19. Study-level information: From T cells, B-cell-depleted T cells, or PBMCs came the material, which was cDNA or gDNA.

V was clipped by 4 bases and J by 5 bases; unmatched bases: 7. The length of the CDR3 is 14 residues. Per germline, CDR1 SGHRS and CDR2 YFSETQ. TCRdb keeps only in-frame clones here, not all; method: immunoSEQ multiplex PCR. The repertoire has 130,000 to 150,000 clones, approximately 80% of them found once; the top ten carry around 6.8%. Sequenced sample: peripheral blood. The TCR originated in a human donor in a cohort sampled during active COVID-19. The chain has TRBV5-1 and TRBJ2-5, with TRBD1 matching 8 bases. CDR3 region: CASSGRTGTETQYF. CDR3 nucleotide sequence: TGCGCCAGCAGCGGGAGGACAGGGACGGAGACCCAGTACTTC.